The T cell receptor beta chain under discussion was sequenced for a study of identical twins (dated by TCRdb to the mid-2010s). About the full investigation: To test whether fetal clonotypes persist, the study used deep sequencing on TCR alpha and beta repertoires from monozygotic twins, unrelated adults of various ages, and cord blood. To rule out contamination, replicate twin experiments were performed at different times with different library preparation protocols.

All donors were healthy Caucasians. Miltenyi CD45RO+ enrichment and human naive T-cell isolation kits were used to isolate memory (CD45RO+) and naive T cells from PBMC. Relative to germline, V is 3 bases shorter and J is 4 bases shorter, with 21 bases between their ends. Based on the germline V gene (reference sequence), the CDR1 and CDR2 sequences are LNHDA and SQIVND. Spanning cysteine to phenylalanine, the CDR3 consists of 17 amino acids. The only DNA kept is the CDR3, 51 bases in frame from the first base. Findings and caveats that apply to the study as a whole: Excess twin sharing in beta out-of-frame sequences was weaker because fewer shared sequences lowered the signal-to-noise ratio. Conclusions relied on cross-sectional statistical analysis, since the same donors could not be followed over many years. Invariant T cells such as MAIT and iNKT could partly confound zero-insertion analyses, although diverse VJ usage argued against such confounding for most clonotypes. Recombination models systematically underestimated out-of-frame TCR alpha sharing in monozygotic twins but agreed with sharing between unrelated individuals. Fewer insertions were carried by abundant cord blood beta clonotypes; a weaker similar trend was observed in young adult naive repertoires, while no such trend was observed in memory repertoires. Out-of-frame TCR alpha sequences shared between twins showed an excess of low generation-probability sequences compared with coincidental sharing between unrelated individuals.

Library prep was done by 5' RACE. TCRdb shows the sequencer as Illumina HiSeq 2000. Template switching added a universal primer binding site, and the final cDNA carried a unique molecular identifier that allowed TCR cDNA molecules to be counted accurately. Specific primers in the conserved constant-segment region were used to synthesize first-strand cDNA for the TCR alpha and beta chains. To control for contamination, every cDNA library was double barcoded, receiving both a SMART-Mk sample barcode and Illumina barcodes. TruSeq adapter sequences and Illumina sample barcodes were added in two successive PCR steps. Sequencing of the TCR alpha and beta cDNA libraries was done on the Illumina HiSeq platform using custom primers. The published analysis was carried out like this. MiGEC processed the raw reads to extract unique molecular identifiers, while MiXCR was used to determine the CDR3 positions. For each individual, recombination models were inferred using an EM algorithm with the repgenHMM and IGoR tools. Shared clonotype analysis was performed with the tcR package in R, normalizing sharing by the product of cloneset sizes. To study raw recombination free of thymic and clonal selection effects, out-of-frame nonproductive sequences were analyzed. TCRdb reprocessed the public reads (quality trimming at Q25 with fastp, clone calling with MiXCR) and kept in-frame beta chains. Duplicate CDR3 protein sequences are folded into a single record with the most common DNA and genes. The V and J calls follow TCRdb's processing rather than the paper's. Within this sample are 200,000 to 300,000 distinct CDR3 sequences, with 8% to 11% of them counted one time only. Of the sample, roughly 10% falls within the top ten clones.

On this clonotype itself: It lacks a known antigen. No much larger clone is present one base from it, and per-base qualities are unavailable.

Rearrangement joined TRBV19 to TRBJ1-2, with the D gene too uncertain to name. The sequenced sample was memory T cells sorted from blood. The cell subset or site label on this specimen signifies: CD45RO+ enriched T cells. This clonotype was sampled from a man aged 45-60 years in good health. DNA sequence: TGTGCCAGTAGTATGGTGGGATCGGGCGTTAGAAGCTATGGCTACACCTTC. Its coded protein is CASSMVGSGVRSYGYTF.